One T cell receptor beta chain is described in this entry. The sample is drawn from a study of blood T cell repertoires in COVID-19. Generated by immunoSEQ multiplex PCR, the TCRdb table keeps only in-frame clones and is missing some. This table holds approximately 220,000 clones, 80% to 85% found once. The sample consisted of peripheral blood. The clonotype was recovered from a middle-aged man with acute or convalescent COVID-19.

The CDR3 sequence: CSVGYPSNPYNEQFF. CDR3 DNA: TGCAGCGTTGGATACCCCAGTAACCCCTACAATGAGCAGTTCTTC. This chain joins TRBV29-1 and TRBJ2-1; D gene unclear. CDR1 is SQVTM and CDR2 is ANQGSEA in the germline V gene. The CDR3 loop spans 15 amino acids. The V and J ends lost 4 bases and 2 bases respectively, with 15 bases between them.